Listed below are T cell receptor beta chains from one sample, sequenced in a study of T cell responses to AZD1222 COVID-19 vaccine. Sequenced by immunoSEQ multiplex PCR; TCRdb stores in-frame clones only, minus some. The data hold 45,000 or so clones, with about 83% observed a single time. Sequencing used peripheral blood, obtained on day 0 of AZD1222 vaccination. The receptors were gathered from an adult in good health. Both conserved end residues are part of each CDR3. A D gene is named only where the DNA matches it firmly. A row's size may be missing; if present it is once, few, many or a size class.

CDR3aa: CASSPERTGRMKEKLFF; CDR3nt: TGTGCCAGCAGTCCTGAGAGGACAGGGAGGATGAAGGAAAAACTGTTTTTT; abundance: once; v_gene: TRBV28; d_gene: TRBD1; j_gene: TRBJ1-4
CDR3aa: CASSSRTQGTSLHF; CDR3nt: TGTGCCAGCAGCTCACGGACCCAAGGGACATCCCTCCACTTT; abundance: .; v_gene: TRBV5-4; d_gene: .; j_gene: TRBJ1-6
CDR3aa: CASSLRLQNTEAFF; CDR3nt: TGTGCCAGCAGTTTAAGGCTCCAAAACACTGAAGCTTTCTTT; abundance: .; v_gene: TRBV27; d_gene: .; j_gene: TRBJ1-1
CDR3aa: CASSPLRWGDKETQYF; CDR3nt: TGTGCCAGCAGCCCCCTTCGGTGGGGTGATAAGGAGACCCAGTACTTC; abundance: once; v_gene: TRBV7-9; d_gene: .; j_gene: TRBJ2-5
CDR3aa: CASSYSGGVREQYF; CDR3nt: TGTGCCAGCAGTTACTCAGGGGGGGTGCGGGAGCAGTACTTC; abundance: .; v_gene: TRBV27; d_gene: .; j_gene: TRBJ2-7
CDR3aa: CASSRPGQGSSYEQYF; CDR3nt: TGTGCCAGCAGCCGACCGGGACAGGGGAGCTCCTACGAGCAGTACTTC; abundance: .; v_gene: TRBV5-6; d_gene: TRBD1; j_gene: TRBJ2-7
CDR3aa: CASSSRLAGTLQQYF; CDR3nt: TGTGCCAGCAGCTCCAGACTAGCGGGGACCCTCCAGCAGTACTTC; abundance: .; v_gene: TRBV7-8; d_gene: TRBD2; j_gene: TRBJ2-7
CDR3aa: CASSPVVDTTNYGYTF; CDR3nt: TGTGCCAGTTCCCCGGTGGTGGACACCACTAACTATGGCTACACCTTC; abundance: .; v_gene: TRBV19; d_gene: .; j_gene: TRBJ1-2
CDR3aa: CSVGGRAETQYF; CDR3nt: TGCAGCGTTGGGGGGCGGGCAGAGACCCAGTACTTC; abundance: .; v_gene: TRBV29-1; d_gene: .; j_gene: TRBJ2-5
CDR3aa: CASSDRESGEAFF; CDR3nt: TGTGCCAGCAGTGACAGGGAGTCGGGTGAAGCTTTCTTT; abundance: .; v_gene: TRBV28; d_gene: TRBD1; j_gene: TRBJ1-1
CDR3aa: CASSPRSAASTDTQYF; CDR3nt: TGTGCCAGCTCACCACGGTCAGCGGCTAGCACAGATACGCAGTATTTT; abundance: .; v_gene: TRBV18; d_gene: .; j_gene: TRBJ2-3
CDR3aa: CASSRGQGSGKLFF; CDR3nt: TGCGCCAGCAGCCGGGGACAGGGAAGTGGAAAACTGTTTTTT; abundance: few; v_gene: TRBV4-3; d_gene: TRBD1; j_gene: TRBJ1-4
CDR3aa: CASSSNTPGQTYNSPLHF; CDR3nt: TGCGCCAGCAGCTCAAATACGCCGGGACAGACCTATAATTCACCCCTCCACTTT; abundance: few; v_gene: TRBV5-1; d_gene: TRBD1; j_gene: TRBJ1-6
CDR3aa: CASSVEGGYGYTF; CDR3nt: TGTGCCAGCAGCGTAGAGGGGGGCTATGGCTACACCTTC; abundance: once; v_gene: TRBV9; d_gene: .; j_gene: TRBJ1-2
CDR3aa: CATSQADVGNEQFF; CDR3nt: TGTGCCACCAGTCAGGCGGATGTAGGCAATGAGCAGTTCTTC; abundance: few; v_gene: TRBV24-1; d_gene: .; j_gene: TRBJ2-1
CDR3aa: CASSMWTGGSEQYF; CDR3nt: TGTGCCAGTAGTATGTGGACAGGGGGTAGTGAGCAGTACTTC; abundance: .; v_gene: TRBV19; d_gene: TRBD1; j_gene: TRBJ2-7
CDR3aa: CASSQESSGRSGELFF; CDR3nt: TGCGCCAGCAGCCAAGAATCTAGCGGGAGGAGCGGGGAGCTGTTTTTT; abundance: .; v_gene: TRBV4-1; d_gene: TRBD2; j_gene: TRBJ2-2
CDR3aa: CASSDSGRGRGNQPQHF; CDR3nt: TGTGCCAGCAGTGACTCGGGTAGGGGGCGAGGCAATCAGCCCCAGCATTTT; abundance: few; v_gene: TRBV6-4; d_gene: TRBD1; j_gene: TRBJ1-5
CDR3aa: CASSSDRGEGPQHF; CDR3nt: TGTGCCAGCAGCTCGGACAGGGGCGAAGGGCCCCAGCATTTT; abundance: .; v_gene: TRBV5-6; d_gene: TRBD1; j_gene: TRBJ1-5
CDR3aa: CASSLEARNTEAFF; CDR3nt: TGCGCCAGCAGCTTGGAGGCGCGGAACACTGAAGCTTTCTTT; abundance: once; v_gene: TRBV5-1; d_gene: .; j_gene: TRBJ1-1
CDR3aa: CASSFSGGGTNEKLFF; CDR3nt: TGTGCCAGCAGCTTCTCAGGGGGCGGTACTAATGAAAAACTGTTTTTT; abundance: .; v_gene: TRBV7-9; d_gene: TRBD1; j_gene: TRBJ1-4
CDR3aa: CASSPDAAGDQYF; CDR3nt: TGTGCCAGCTCACCCGATGCAGCGGGGGACCAGTACTTC; abundance: .; v_gene: TRBV18; d_gene: TRBD2; j_gene: TRBJ2-5
CDR3aa: CASSPLGEQFF; CDR3nt: TGTGCCAGCAGCCCCCTGGGTGAGCAGTTCTTC; abundance: .; v_gene: TRBV6-5; d_gene: .; j_gene: TRBJ2-1
CDR3aa: CASLRGQGFNEQFF; CDR3nt: TGTGCCAGCCTCCGCGGACAGGGGTTCAATGAGCAGTTCTTC; abundance: .; v_gene: TRBV7-2; d_gene: TRBD1; j_gene: TRBJ2-1
CDR3aa: CASSLVAAGGVNTEAFF; CDR3nt: TGTGCCAGCAGCTTAGTGGCGGCAGGGGGAGTGAACACTGAAGCTTTCTTT; abundance: .; v_gene: TRBV13; d_gene: TRBD1; j_gene: TRBJ1-1
CDR3aa: CASGLGGSYNEQFF; CDR3nt: TGTGCTAGTGGTTTGGGGGGATCCTACAATGAGCAGTTCTTC; abundance: .; v_gene: TRBV12-5; d_gene: .; j_gene: TRBJ2-1
CDR3aa: CASSITVSYEQYF; CDR3nt: TGTGCCAGTAGTATAACGGTCTCCTACGAGCAGTACTTC; abundance: .; v_gene: TRBV19; d_gene: .; j_gene: TRBJ2-7